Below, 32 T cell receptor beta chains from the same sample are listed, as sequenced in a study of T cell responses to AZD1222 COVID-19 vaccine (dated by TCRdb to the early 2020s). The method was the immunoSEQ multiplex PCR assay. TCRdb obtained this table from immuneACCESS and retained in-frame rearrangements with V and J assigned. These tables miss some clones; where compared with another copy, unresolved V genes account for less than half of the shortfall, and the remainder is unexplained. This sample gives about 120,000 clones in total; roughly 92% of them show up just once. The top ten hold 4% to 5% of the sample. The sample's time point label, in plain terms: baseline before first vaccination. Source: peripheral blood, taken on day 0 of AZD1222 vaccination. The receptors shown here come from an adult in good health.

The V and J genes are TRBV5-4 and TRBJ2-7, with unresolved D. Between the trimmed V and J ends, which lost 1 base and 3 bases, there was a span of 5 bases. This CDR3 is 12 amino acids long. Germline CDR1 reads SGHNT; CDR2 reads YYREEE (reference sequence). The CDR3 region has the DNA TGTGCCAGCAGCTTGCACAACTACGAGCAGTACTTC. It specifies CASSLHNYEQYF.

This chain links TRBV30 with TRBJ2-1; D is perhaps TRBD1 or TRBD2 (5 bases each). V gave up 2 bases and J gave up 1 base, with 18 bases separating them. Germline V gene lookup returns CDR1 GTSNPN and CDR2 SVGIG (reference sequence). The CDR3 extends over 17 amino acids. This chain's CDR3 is CAWSNRDRERSYNEQFF. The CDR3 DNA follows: TGTGCCTGGAGTAACCGGGACCGAGAGCGTTCCTACAATGAGCAGTTCTTC.

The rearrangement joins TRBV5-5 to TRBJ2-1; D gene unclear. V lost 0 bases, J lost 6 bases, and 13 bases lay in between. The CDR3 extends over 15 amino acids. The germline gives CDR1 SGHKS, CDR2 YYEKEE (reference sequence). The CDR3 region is CASSLEVAGGNEQFF. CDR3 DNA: TGTGCCAGCAGCTTGGAAGTTGCAGGCGGCAATGAGCAGTTCTTC.

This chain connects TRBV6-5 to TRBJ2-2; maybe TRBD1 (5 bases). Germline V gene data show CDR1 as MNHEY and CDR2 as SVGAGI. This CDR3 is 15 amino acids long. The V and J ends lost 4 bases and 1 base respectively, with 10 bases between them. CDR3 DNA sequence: TGTGCCAGCAGTTTTAAAGGGGTGAACACCGGGGAGCTGTTTTTT. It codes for CASSFKGVNTGELFF.

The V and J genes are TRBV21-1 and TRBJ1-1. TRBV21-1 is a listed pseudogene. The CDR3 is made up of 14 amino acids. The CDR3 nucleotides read TGTGCCAGCAGGGCCCCGAGTAGGAACACTGAAGCTTTCTTT. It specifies CASRAPSRNTEAFF.

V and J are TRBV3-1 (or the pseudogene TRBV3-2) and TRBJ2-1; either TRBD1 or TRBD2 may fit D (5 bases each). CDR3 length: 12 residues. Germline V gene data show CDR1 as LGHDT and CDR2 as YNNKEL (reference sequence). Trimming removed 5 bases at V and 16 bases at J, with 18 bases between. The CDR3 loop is CASSTPWDRAFF. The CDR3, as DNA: TGTGCCAGCAGCACCCCATGGGACCGGGCTTTCTTC.

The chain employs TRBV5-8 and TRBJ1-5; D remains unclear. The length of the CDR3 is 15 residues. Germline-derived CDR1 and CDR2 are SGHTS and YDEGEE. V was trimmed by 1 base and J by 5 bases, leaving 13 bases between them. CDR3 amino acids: CASSLRREGHQPQHF. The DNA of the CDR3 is TGTGCCAGCAGCTTGAGGCGGGAGGGCCATCAGCCCCAGCATTTT. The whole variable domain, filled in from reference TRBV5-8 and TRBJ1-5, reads EAGVTQSPTHLIKTRGQQATLRCSPISGHTSVYWYQQALGLGLQFLLWYDEGEERNRGNFPPRFSGRQFPNYSSELNVNALELEDSALYLCASSLRREGHQPQHFGDGTRLSIL.

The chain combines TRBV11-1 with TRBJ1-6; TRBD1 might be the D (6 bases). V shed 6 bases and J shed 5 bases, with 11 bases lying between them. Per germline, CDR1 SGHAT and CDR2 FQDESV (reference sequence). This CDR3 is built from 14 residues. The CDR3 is CASSFAGDNSPLHF. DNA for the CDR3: TGTGCCAGCAGTTTCGCAGGGGATAATTCACCCCTCCACTTT.

The CDR3 coding sequence is TGTGCCAGCAGTTTCGCGACAGGGAGAAATGAGCAGTTCTTC. It encodes CASSFATGRNEQFF. This sequence joins TRBV5-4 and TRBJ2-1, with 7 bases matching TRBD1. The CDR3 totals 14 residues. V trimming: 5 bases; J trimming: 7 bases; junction bases outside the gene matches: 9. In germline, CDR1 is SGHNT, CDR2 YYREEE (reference sequence). The full variable domain, in which reference TRBV5-4 and TRBJ2-1 provide the parts outside the CDR3, is ETGVTQSPTHLIKTRGQQVTLRCSSQSGHNTVSWYQQALGQGPQFIFQYYREEENGRGNFPPRFSGLQFPNYSSELNVNALELDDSALYLCASSFATGRNEQFFGPGTRLTVL.

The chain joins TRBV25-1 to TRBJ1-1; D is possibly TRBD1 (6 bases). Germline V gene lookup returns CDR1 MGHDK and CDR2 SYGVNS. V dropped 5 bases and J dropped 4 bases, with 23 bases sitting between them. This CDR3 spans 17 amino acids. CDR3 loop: CASSRSSHGQWGTEAFF. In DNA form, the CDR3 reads TGTGCCAGCAGTAGATCCAGCCACGGACAGTGGGGCACTGAAGCTTTCTTT.

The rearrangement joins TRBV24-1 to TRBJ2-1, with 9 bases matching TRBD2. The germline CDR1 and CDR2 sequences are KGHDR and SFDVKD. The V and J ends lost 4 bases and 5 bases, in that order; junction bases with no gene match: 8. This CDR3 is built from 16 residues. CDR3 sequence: CATSDPSSGADNEQFF. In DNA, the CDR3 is TGTGCCACCAGTGACCCATCTAGCGGGGCTGACAATGAGCAGTTCTTC.

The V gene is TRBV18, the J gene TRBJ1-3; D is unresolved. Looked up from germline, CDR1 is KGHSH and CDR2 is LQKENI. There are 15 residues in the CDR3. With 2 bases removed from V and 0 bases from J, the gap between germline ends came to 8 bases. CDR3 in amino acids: CASSPGGFSGNTIYF. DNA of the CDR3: TGTGCCAGCTCACCAGGTGGTTTCTCTGGAAACACCATATATTTT. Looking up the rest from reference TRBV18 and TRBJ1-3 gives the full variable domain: NAGVMQNPRHLVRRRGQEARLRCSPMKGHSHVYWYRQLPEEGLKFMVYLQKENIIDESGMPKERFSAEFPKEGPSILRIQQVVRGDSAAYFCASSPGGFSGNTIYFGEGSWLTVV.

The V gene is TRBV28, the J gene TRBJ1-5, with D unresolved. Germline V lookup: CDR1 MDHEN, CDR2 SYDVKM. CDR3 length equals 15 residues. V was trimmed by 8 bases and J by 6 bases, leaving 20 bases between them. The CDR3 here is CASPPVGVKLQPQHF. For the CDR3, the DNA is TGTGCCAGCCCCCCAGTGGGCGTAAAGCTTCAGCCCCAGCATTTT.

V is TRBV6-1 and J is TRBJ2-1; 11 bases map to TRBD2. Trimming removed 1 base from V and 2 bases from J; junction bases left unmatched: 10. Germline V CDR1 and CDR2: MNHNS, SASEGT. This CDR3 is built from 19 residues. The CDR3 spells CASSEGNLAGGEAYNEQFF. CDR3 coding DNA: TGTGCCAGCAGTGAAGGAAACCTAGCGGGGGGAGAGGCCTACAATGAGCAGTTCTTC.

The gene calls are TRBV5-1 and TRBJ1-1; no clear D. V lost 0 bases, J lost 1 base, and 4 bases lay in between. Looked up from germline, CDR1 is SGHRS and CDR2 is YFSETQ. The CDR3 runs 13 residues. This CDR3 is CASSLAENTEAFF. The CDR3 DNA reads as TGCGCCAGCAGCTTGGCCGAGAACACTGAAGCTTTCTTT.

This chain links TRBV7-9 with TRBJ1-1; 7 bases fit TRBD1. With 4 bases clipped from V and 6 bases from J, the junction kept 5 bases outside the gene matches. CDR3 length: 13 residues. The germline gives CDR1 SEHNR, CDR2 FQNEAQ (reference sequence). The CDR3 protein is CASSSTQGAEAFF. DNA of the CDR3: TGTGCCAGCAGCTCTACCCAGGGGGCTGAAGCTTTCTTT.

CDR3 nucleotide sequence: TGTGCCAGCAGCTTGGGACAGTCTTCTTTAGAGACCCAGTACTTC. Protein: CASSLGQSSLETQYF. V and J are TRBV11-3 and TRBJ2-5; TRBD1 matches at 7 bases. V lost 3 bases to trimming and J lost 4 bases; unmatched junction nucleotides: 8. Germline V gene sequence: CDR1 SGHNT, CDR2 YENEEA. This CDR3 spans 15 amino acids.

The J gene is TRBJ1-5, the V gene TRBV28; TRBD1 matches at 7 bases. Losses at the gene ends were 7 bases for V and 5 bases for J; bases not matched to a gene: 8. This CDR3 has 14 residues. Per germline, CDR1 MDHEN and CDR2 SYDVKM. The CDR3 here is CASNLGGSYQPQHF. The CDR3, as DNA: TGTGCCAGCAACTTAGGGGGCTCCTATCAGCCCCAGCATTTT.

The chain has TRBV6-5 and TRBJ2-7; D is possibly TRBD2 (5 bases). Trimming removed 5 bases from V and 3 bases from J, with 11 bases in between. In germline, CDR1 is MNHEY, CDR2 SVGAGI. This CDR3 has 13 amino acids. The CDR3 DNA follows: TGTGCCAGCAGTAAGACCCGGGACTACGAGCAGTACTTC. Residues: CASSKTRDYEQYF.

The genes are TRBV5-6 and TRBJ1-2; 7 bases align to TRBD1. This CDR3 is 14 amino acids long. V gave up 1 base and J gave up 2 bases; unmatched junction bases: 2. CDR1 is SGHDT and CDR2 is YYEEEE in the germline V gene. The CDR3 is CASSLQGENYGYTF. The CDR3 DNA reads TGTGCCAGCAGCTTGCAGGGGGAGAACTATGGCTACACCTTC.

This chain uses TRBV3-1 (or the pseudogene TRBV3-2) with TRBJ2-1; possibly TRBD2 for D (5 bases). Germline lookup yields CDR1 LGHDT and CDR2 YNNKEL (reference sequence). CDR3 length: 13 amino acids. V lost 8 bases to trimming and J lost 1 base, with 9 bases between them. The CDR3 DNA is TGTGCCAGCGCGGGCCAATCCTACAATGAGCAGTTCTTC. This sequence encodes CASAGQSYNEQFF.

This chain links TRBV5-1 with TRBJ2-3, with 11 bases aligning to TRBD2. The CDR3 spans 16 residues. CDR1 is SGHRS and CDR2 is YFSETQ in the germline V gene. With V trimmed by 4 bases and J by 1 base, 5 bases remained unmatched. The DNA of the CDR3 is TGCGCCAGCAGCGTCGGGACTAGCGGTCGCACAGATACGCAGTATTTT. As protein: CASSVGTSGRTDTQYF.

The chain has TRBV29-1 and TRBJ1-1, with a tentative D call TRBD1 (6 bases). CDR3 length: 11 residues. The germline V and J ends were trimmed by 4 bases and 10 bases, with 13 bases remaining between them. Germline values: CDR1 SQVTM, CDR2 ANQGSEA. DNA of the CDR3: TGCAGCGTTGGAGGGACATGGCGAGCTTTCTTT. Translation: CSVGGTWRAFF.

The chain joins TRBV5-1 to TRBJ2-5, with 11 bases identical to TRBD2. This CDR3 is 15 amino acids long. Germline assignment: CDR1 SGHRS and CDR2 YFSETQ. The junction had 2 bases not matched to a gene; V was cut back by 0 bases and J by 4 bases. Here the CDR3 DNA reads TGCGCCAGCAGCTTGGTAGCGGGGGGGCGAGAGACCCAGTACTTC. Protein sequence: CASSLVAGGRETQYF.

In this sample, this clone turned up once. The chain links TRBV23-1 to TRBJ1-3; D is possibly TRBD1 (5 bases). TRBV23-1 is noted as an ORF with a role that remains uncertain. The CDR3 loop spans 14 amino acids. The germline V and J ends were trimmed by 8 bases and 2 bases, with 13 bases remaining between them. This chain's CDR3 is CASPGRPAGNTIYF. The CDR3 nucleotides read TGCGCCAGCCCGGGACGGCCTGCTGGAAACACCATATATTTT.

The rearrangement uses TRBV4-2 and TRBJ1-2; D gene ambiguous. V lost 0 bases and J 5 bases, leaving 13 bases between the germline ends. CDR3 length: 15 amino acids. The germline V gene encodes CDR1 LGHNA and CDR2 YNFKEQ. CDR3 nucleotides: TGTGCCAGCAGCCAAGACCCCGGCCAAGTATATGGCTACACCTTC. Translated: CASSQDPGQVYGYTF.

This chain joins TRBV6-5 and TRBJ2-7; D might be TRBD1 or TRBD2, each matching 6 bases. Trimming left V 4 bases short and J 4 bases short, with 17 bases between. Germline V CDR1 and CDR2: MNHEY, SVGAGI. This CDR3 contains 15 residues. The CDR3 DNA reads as TGTGCCAGCAGTTCCACCCGGGGGCACACATACGAGCAGTACTTC. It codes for CASSSTRGHTYEQYF.

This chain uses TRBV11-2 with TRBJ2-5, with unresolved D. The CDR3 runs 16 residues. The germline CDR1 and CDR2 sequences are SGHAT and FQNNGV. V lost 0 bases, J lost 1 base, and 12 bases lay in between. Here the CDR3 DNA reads TGTGCCAGCAGCTTAGATTGGCGCAGATTCCAAGAGACCCAGTACTTC. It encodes CASSLDWRRFQETQYF.

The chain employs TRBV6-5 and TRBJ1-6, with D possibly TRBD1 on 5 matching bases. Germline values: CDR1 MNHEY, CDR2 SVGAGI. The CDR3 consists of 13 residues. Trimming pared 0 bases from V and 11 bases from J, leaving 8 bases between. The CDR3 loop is CASSYSGLTPLHF. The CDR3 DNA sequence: TGTGCCAGCAGTTACTCGGGACTAACACCCCTCCACTTT.

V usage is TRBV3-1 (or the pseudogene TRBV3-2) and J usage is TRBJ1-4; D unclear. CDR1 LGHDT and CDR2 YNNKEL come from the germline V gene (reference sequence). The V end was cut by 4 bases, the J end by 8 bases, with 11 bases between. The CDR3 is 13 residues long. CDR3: CASSRSGEEKLFF. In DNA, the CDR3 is TGTGCCAGCAGCCGCTCCGGGGAAGAAAAACTGTTTTTT.

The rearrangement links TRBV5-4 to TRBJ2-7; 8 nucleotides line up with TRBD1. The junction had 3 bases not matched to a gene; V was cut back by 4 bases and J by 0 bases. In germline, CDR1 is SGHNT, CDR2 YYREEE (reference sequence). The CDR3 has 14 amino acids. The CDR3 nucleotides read TGTGCCAGCAGCGGACAGGGAAACTCCTACGAGCAGTACTTC. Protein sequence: CASSGQGNSYEQYF.

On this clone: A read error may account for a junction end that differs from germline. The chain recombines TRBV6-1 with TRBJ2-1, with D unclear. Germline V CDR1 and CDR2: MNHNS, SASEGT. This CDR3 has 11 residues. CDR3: CASIEGNEQFF. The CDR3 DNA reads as TGTGCCAGCATTGAAGGGAATGAGCAGTTCTTC.